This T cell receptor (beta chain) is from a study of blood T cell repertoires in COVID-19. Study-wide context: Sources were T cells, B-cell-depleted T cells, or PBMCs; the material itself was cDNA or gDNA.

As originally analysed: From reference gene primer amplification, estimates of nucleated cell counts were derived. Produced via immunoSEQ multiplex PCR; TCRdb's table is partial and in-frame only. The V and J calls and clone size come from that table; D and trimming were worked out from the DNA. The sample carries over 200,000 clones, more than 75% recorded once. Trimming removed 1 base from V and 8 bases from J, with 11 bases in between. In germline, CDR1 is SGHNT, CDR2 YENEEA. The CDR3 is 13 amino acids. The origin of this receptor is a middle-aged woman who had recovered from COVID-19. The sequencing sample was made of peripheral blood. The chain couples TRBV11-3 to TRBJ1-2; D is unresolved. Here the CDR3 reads CASSLVSREGYTF. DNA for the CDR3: TGTGCCAGCAGCTTAGTAAGCCGCGAGGGCTACACCTTC.